The clone carrying this TCR beta chain was observed a few times. The data were taken from a study of T-cell reconstitution after alpha-beta-depleted transplantation in children. V was shortened by 0 bases and J by 4 bases, with 13 bases between the two germline ends. In germline, CDR1 is DFQATT, CDR2 SNEGSKA (reference sequence). CDR3 length: 14 residues. Unique molecular identifiers tagged the TCRbeta library. In TCRdb, the PCR reads were re-called with MiXCR into one record per CDR3 protein. Of 400,000 to 500,000 distinct CDR3 sequences in the sample, approximately 11% were seen once. The chain has TRBV20-1 and TRBJ2-7; D might be TRBD2 (6 bases). This material consisted of PBMCs from the stem cell graft donor, taken from the stem cell graft. This sequence was found in a human donor who donated a stem cell graft to a child with acute myeloid leukemia. The CDR3 coding sequence is TGCAGTGCTAGAGAGGGGACTGTCCAGTACGAGCAGTACTTC. This encodes CSAREGTVQYEQYF.